Presented here are 17 T cell receptor beta chains from one specimen sequenced in a study of CD4 T cells in relation to SARS-CoV-2 and coronaviruses (dated by TCRdb to the early 2020s). Library generation was performed with the immunoSEQ multiplex PCR assay. Sourced from immuneACCESS, this table was stored by TCRdb with only in-frame sequences that have V and J called. A share of the clones is absent; for the studies checked, an unresolved V gene accounts for under half, and the remainder has no known explanation. This sample lists around 16,000 clones; over 75% were detected once. In total, the top ten clones hold about a tenth of the sample. CD4+ T cells from unexposed donors were collected before the COVID-19 pandemic (2011-2018). After approximately 11 days of culture, CD4+ T cells were isolated with the EasySep CD4+ T cell isolation kit. What these receptors recognize is not known. The sample comprised CD4+ T cells from PBMCs, cultured in vitro. The receptors here all came from a human donor in good health.

This clone came up a few times. The V gene is TRBV11-2, the J gene TRBJ1-1; D call uncertain. CDR3 length: 12 residues. The germline gives CDR1 SGHAT, CDR2 FQNNGV. Trimming removed 0 bases from V and 6 bases from J, with 5 bases in between. CDR3 in amino acids: CASSLDHSEAFF. Here the CDR3 DNA reads TGTGCCAGCAGCTTAGATCATTCTGAAGCTTTCTTT.

The CDR3 region is CASSPFAGADTQYF. The CDR3 DNA reads TGTGCCAGCAGCCCTTTCGCAGGGGCAGATACGCAGTATTTT. V gene TRBV7-2 combines with J gene TRBJ2-3, with a possible D match to TRBD1 (6 bases). The CDR3 runs to 14 residues. Germline assignment: CDR1 SGHTA and CDR2 FQGNSA. Trimming took 5 bases from V and 4 from J, leaving 13 bases between them.

The chain employs TRBV2 and TRBJ1-3; D ambiguous. The CDR3 contains 14 residues. V lost 6 bases, J lost 1 base, and 10 bases lay in between. Germline V gives CDR1 SNHLY, CDR2 FYNNEI. The CDR3 region is CASRLAGSGNTIYF. The CDR3 nucleotides read TGTGCCAGCAGACTTGCGGGGTCTGGAAACACCATATATTTT.

This chain links TRBV4-2 with TRBJ2-1; perhaps TRBD2 as D (6 bases). There are 15 residues in the CDR3. V lost 8 bases and J 0 bases, leaving 14 bases between the germline ends. The germline gives CDR1 LGHNA, CDR2 YNFKEQ. CDR3 residues: CASGRPGSSYNEQFF. The CDR3, as DNA: TGTGCCAGCGGAAGACCCGGGAGCTCCTACAATGAGCAGTTCTTC.

By sample fraction, this clone is large. The chain has TRBV7-9 and TRBJ1-6; D is undetermined. Germline-derived CDR1 and CDR2 are SEHNR and FQNEAQ (reference sequence). V was shortened by 3 bases and J by 6 bases, with 9 bases between the two germline ends. The CDR3 has 14 amino acids. DNA of the CDR3: TGTGCCAGCAGCTTCCTTGGGGTTAATTCACCCCTCCACTTT. Translated, it gives CASSFLGVNSPLHF.

This clone showed up just once. V and J are TRBV6-5 and TRBJ1-2; 7 bases match TRBD1. Losses at the gene ends were 8 bases for V and 0 bases for J; bases not matched to a gene: 9. Germline assignment: CDR1 MNHEY and CDR2 SVGAGI. There are 15 residues in the CDR3. In DNA form, the CDR3 reads TGTGCCAGCTCCCGGGACAGCTTTTCTAACTATGGCTACACCTTC. Its translation is CASSRDSFSNYGYTF.

This chain uses TRBV3-1 (or the pseudogene TRBV3-2) with TRBJ2-7, with a tentative D call TRBD1 (6 bases). Per the germline V gene, CDR1 is LGHDT and CDR2 is YNNKEL (reference sequence). The CDR3 consists of 15 residues. V was cut by 6 bases and J by 6 bases, with 21 bases left in between. CDR3 sequence reads: CASSLGPGVTSEQYF. In DNA, the CDR3 is TGTGCCAGCAGTCTGGGGCCAGGGGTTACCTCCGAGCAGTACTTC.

The chain combines TRBV4-1 with TRBJ2-7; D gene uncertain. Germline V lookup: CDR1 MGHRA, CDR2 YSYEKL. The germline V and J ends were trimmed by 3 bases and 0 bases, with 27 bases remaining between them. The CDR3 has 20 residues. The CDR3 spells CASSHDKFQPLFSDSYEQYF. The DNA of the CDR3 is TGCGCCAGCAGCCACGACAAGTTTCAGCCCCTATTTTCGGACTCCTACGAGCAGTACTTC.

The rearrangement joins TRBV30 to TRBJ1-1; D is undetermined. CDR1 and CDR2 (germline): GTSNPN, SVGIG (reference sequence). The CDR3 runs to 13 residues. V was shortened by 4 bases and J by 3 bases, with 12 bases between the two germline ends. DNA for the CDR3: TGTGCCTGGATGGCAGAGCTTTACACTGAAGCTTTCTTT. It encodes CAWMAELYTEAFF.

The chain couples TRBV5-1 to TRBJ2-2; D is undetermined. V dropped 4 bases and J dropped 6 bases, with 13 bases sitting between them. There are 14 residues in the CDR3. Germline V gene data show CDR1 as SGHRS and CDR2 as YFSETQ. CDR3 in amino acids: CASSPSQVAGELFF. The DNA for the CDR3 is TGCGCCAGCAGCCCAAGTCAAGTCGCCGGGGAGCTGTTTTTT. The variable domain in full, with the rest retrieved from reference TRBV5-1 and TRBJ2-2, is KAGVTQTPRYLIKTRGQQVTLSCSPISGHRSVSWYQQTPGQGLQFLFEYFSETQRNKGNFPGRFSGRQFSNSRSEMNVSTLELGDSALYLCASSPSQVAGELFFGEGSRLTVL.

This clone was detected only a few times. The rearrangement links TRBV3-1 (or the pseudogene TRBV3-2) to TRBJ2-7, with 9 bases that match TRBD1. The CDR3 has 15 residues. Germline CDR1 LGHDT, CDR2 YNNKEL (reference sequence). The V segment lost 2 bases and the J segment 0 bases; nucleotides outside the gene matches: 2. The CDR3: CASSQTGQGSYEQYF. DNA for the CDR3: TGTGCCAGCAGCCAAACGGGACAGGGCTCCTACGAGCAGTACTTC.

This sequence joins TRBV5-5 and TRBJ2-7; 7 bases fit TRBD1. With 1 base clipped from V and 6 bases from J, the junction kept 4 bases outside the gene matches. This CDR3 is built from 13 residues. Germline CDR1 is SGHKS and CDR2 is YYEKEE (reference sequence). CDR3 DNA: TGTGCCAGCAGCTTGTTATCAGGGGGCGAGCAGTACTTC. Its translation: CASSLLSGGEQYF. Looking up the rest from reference TRBV5-5 and TRBJ2-7 gives the full variable domain: DAGVTQSPTHLIKTRGQQVTLRCSPISGHKSVSWYQQVLGQGPQFIFQYYEKEERGRGNFPDRFSARQFPNYSSELNVNALLLGDSALYLCASSLLSGGEQYFGPGTRLTVT.

The chain is built from TRBV4-2 and TRBJ2-1; D may be TRBD2 (6 bases). The CDR3 totals 15 residues. Germline CDR1 and CDR2: LGHNA and YNFKEQ. The V end lost 0 bases, the J end lost 12 bases, and 18 bases lay between the germline ends. The chain's CDR3 is CASSQDGGQGDAQFF. In DNA, the CDR3 is TGTGCCAGCAGCCAAGATGGAGGGCAGGGTGATGCGCAGTTCTTC.

V usage is TRBV6-4 and J usage is TRBJ2-3; 8 positions agree with TRBD1. Unmatched junction bases numbered 6, after V lost 3 bases and J lost 4 bases. In germline, CDR1 is MRHNA, CDR2 SNTAGT. The CDR3 has 15 residues. CDR3 in amino acids: CASSEGTGGADTQYF. CDR3 coding DNA: TGTGCCAGCAGTGAAGGGACAGGCGGGGCAGATACGCAGTATTTT.

The chain is built from TRBV6-4 and TRBJ2-1; 9 bases match TRBD2. This CDR3 is 15 amino acids long. V dropped 0 bases and J dropped 7; count of bases not matched to a gene: 4. Germline CDR1 and CDR2: MRHNA and SNTAGT. CDR3 sequence: CASSDSSGSFNEQFF. The DNA for the CDR3 is TGTGCCAGCAGTGACTCTAGCGGGAGTTTTAATGAGCAGTTCTTC.

The V and J genes are TRBV12-3 or TRBV12-4 and TRBJ1-1; D is uncertain. The CDR3 totals 13 residues. V dropped 7 bases and J dropped 1 base, with 10 bases sitting between them. CDR3: CASNQLGNTEAFF. The CDR3 DNA reads TGTGCCAGCAATCAGTTAGGGAACACTGAAGCTTTCTTT.

The J gene is TRBJ2-1, the V gene TRBV5-5; 8 nucleotides agree with TRBD1. In germline, CDR1 is SGHKS, CDR2 YYEKEE (reference sequence). The CDR3 consists of 16 residues. With 0 bases clipped from V and 9 bases from J, the junction kept 11 bases outside the gene matches. Written as DNA, the CDR3 is TGTGCCAGCAGCTTGGTAGTGCAGGGGGCCTGGAGTGAGCAGTTCTTC. Its protein product is CASSLVVQGAWSEQFF.